The 21 T cell receptor beta chains listed next were all sequenced from one sample in a study of PD-L1 blockade in urothelial cancer. The repertoire was sequenced with immunoSEQ multiplex PCR; TCRdb's copy has only in-frame clones and lacks some. The data show around 26,000 clones, approximately 86% seen once. Time point in this sample: peripheral blood 6 weeks after treatment start. This material consisted of PBMCs, taken around atezolizumab (anti-PD-L1) treatment. The source is a man aged 65 to 85 with urothelial cancer.

The J gene is TRBJ2-1, the V gene TRBV7-9, with TRBD2 matching over 8 bases. Per germline, CDR1 SEHNR and CDR2 FQNEAQ (reference sequence). Trimming removed 1 base from V and 8 bases from J; junction bases left unmatched: 13. This CDR3 comprises 17 residues. The CDR3 here is CASSLVSGSLMDDEQFF. CDR3 nucleotide sequence: TGTGCCAGCAGCTTAGTGAGCGGGAGCCTAATGGACGATGAGCAGTTCTTC.

This sequence joins TRBV9 and TRBJ2-1; 8 bases match TRBD2. Trimming took 2 bases from V and 1 from J; bases not matched to a gene: 5. The CDR3 covers 16 residues. Germline CDR1 reads SGDLS; CDR2 reads YYNGEE. CDR3 sequence: CASSVREGRSYNEQFF. CDR3 nucleotides: TGTGCCAGCAGCGTCCGGGAGGGCCGATCCTACAATGAGCAGTTCTTC. Variable domain in full (rest from reference TRBV9 and TRBJ2-1): DSGVTQTPKHLITATGQRVTLRCSPRSGDLSVYWYQQSLDQGLQFLIQYYNGEERAKGNILERFSAQQFPDLHSELNLSSLELGDSALYFCASSVREGRSYNEQFFGPGTRLTVL.

V gene TRBV28 combines with J gene TRBJ2-4; the D gene is possibly TRBD1 (5 bases). Trimming cost V 7 bases and J 6 bases, with 13 bases left between them. Germline-derived CDR1 and CDR2 are MDHEN and SYDVKM. The CDR3 loop spans 13 amino acids. The DNA for the CDR3 is TGTGCCAGCACCCCGACAGATACAAACATTCAGTACTTC. Its translation is CASTPTDTNIQYF.

CDR3 loop: CASSTTGLGYTF. CDR3 nucleotides: TGTGCCAGCAGCACTACAGGGTTGGGCTACACCTTC. The chain uses TRBV28 and TRBJ1-2; TRBD1 is a possible D gene (6 bases). This CDR3 is built from 12 residues. The germline CDR1 and CDR2 sequences are MDHEN and SYDVKM. The V end was cut by 6 bases, the J end by 8 bases, with 13 bases between.

The chain recombines TRBV9 with TRBJ2-1; D remains unclear. This CDR3 is 13 amino acids long. The germline V gene encodes CDR1 SGDLS and CDR2 YYNGEE. Trimming removed 1 base from V and 5 bases from J, with 7 bases in between. The CDR3 bases are TGTGCCAGCAGCGTACTCAGTGACAATGAGCAGTTCTTC. This sequence encodes CASSVLSDNEQFF.

The chain carries TRBV25-1 and TRBJ2-7; 10 bases agree with TRBD1. The CDR3 is 15 amino acids. With 1 base clipped from V and 3 bases from J, the junction kept 3 bases outside the gene matches. Germline V gene sequence: CDR1 MGHDK, CDR2 SYGVNS. The CDR3 reads CASSEWGTGVYEQYF. The CDR3 nucleotides read TGTGCCAGCAGTGAATGGGGGACAGGGGTCTACGAGCAGTACTTC.

The genes are TRBV7-9 and TRBJ2-2; 10 bases line up with TRBD2. The germline V gene encodes CDR1 SEHNR and CDR2 FQNEAQ (reference sequence). The CDR3 sequence is 16 residues long. Trimming removed 2 bases from V and 4 bases from J; junction bases left unmatched: 4. The chain's CDR3 is CASSLSLAGATGELFF. The CDR3, as DNA: TGTGCCAGCAGCTTATCCCTAGCGGGAGCCACCGGGGAGCTGTTTTTT.

This rearrangement joins TRBV5-5 to TRBJ2-5; D unresolved. Trimming cost V 3 bases and J 4 bases, with 10 bases left between them. The germline CDR1 and CDR2 sequences are SGHKS and YYEKEE (reference sequence). The CDR3 length is 13 residues. CDR3 in amino acids: CASSSRVSETQYF. The CDR3, as DNA: TGTGCCAGCAGCTCACGGGTGTCAGAGACCCAGTACTTC. The full variable domain, rest sourced from reference TRBV5-5 and TRBJ2-5, is DAGVTQSPTHLIKTRGQQVTLRCSPISGHKSVSWYQQVLGQGPQFIFQYYEKEERGRGNFPDRFSARQFPNYSSELNVNALLLGDSALYLCASSSRVSETQYFGPGTRLLVL.

This chain uses TRBV13 with TRBJ1-6; D perhaps matches TRBD1 (6 bases). The ends were cut back, 4 bases at V and 10 bases at J, with 23 bases in the middle. Germline CDR1 is PRHDT and CDR2 is FYEKMQ (reference sequence). This CDR3 region has 17 residues. The CDR3 coding sequence is TGTGCCAGCAGCTCCCGGGACACAAAAGGGGCTTGGTCACCCCTCCACTTT. Protein sequence: CASSSRDTKGAWSPLHF.

This sequence joins TRBV9 and TRBJ2-2, with a weak D call TRBD2 (5 bases). Germline lookup yields CDR1 SGDLS and CDR2 YYNGEE. V lost 0 bases and J lost 0, with 9 bases in between. The CDR3 runs 16 residues. CDR3: CASSVVDSANTGELFF. The CDR3 DNA reads as TGTGCCAGCAGCGTAGTGGATAGCGCGAACACCGGGGAGCTGTTTTTT.

This clone showed up just a few times. The chain carries TRBV28 and TRBJ2-7, with D unclear. This CDR3 contains 11 residues. The ends were cut back, 7 bases at V and 3 bases at J, with 7 bases in the middle. Germline loops: CDR1 MDHEN, CDR2 SYDVKM. CDR3 sequence (DNA): TGTGCCAGCACCGCGAACTACGAGCAGTACTTC. Its translation is CASTANYEQYF.

The rearrangement links TRBV5-1 to TRBJ1-4; D is unresolved. The length of the CDR3 is 12 residues. Trimming took 0 bases from V and 8 from J, leaving 5 bases between them. Germline CDR1 is SGHRS and CDR2 is YFSETQ. CDR3 loop: CASSLGGEKLFF. CDR3 coding DNA: TGCGCCAGCAGCTTGGGCGGAGAAAAACTGTTTTTT.

J is TRBJ2-3 and V is TRBV4-1; no definite D call. The V gene's germline CDR1 is MGHRA and CDR2 YSYEKL. Between the trimmed V and J ends, which lost 0 bases and 8 bases, there was a span of 12 bases. This CDR3 spans 14 amino acids. The CDR3 sequence: CASSQDRVFATQYF. The CDR3 nucleotides are TGCGCCAGCAGCCAAGATCGAGTCTTCGCTACGCAGTATTTT.

This clone was picked up a small number of times. V is TRBV4-1 and J is TRBJ2-4, with 16 bases aligning to TRBD2. Unmatched junction bases numbered 7, after V lost 8 bases and J lost 0 bases. This CDR3 region has 18 residues. From germline, CDR1 is MGHRA and CDR2 YSYEKL. CDR3 loop: CASSPGLAGGIAKNIQYF. In nucleotides, the CDR3 is TGCGCCAGCTCTCCGGGACTAGCGGGAGGGATAGCCAAAAACATTCAGTACTTC.

J is TRBJ1-2 and V is TRBV28, with a tentative D call TRBD1 (5 bases). CDR3 length: 13 amino acids. In germline, CDR1 is MDHEN, CDR2 SYDVKM. Trimming stripped 7 bases from V and 8 bases from J, with 17 bases between. CDR3 in amino acids: CASNRLDAGGYTF. In nucleotides, the CDR3 is TGTGCCAGCAACAGGCTAGATGCTGGCGGCTACACCTTC.

This clone was detected a few times. The chain is built from TRBV5-1 and TRBJ2-2, with D hard to call. Trimming took 2 bases from V and 4 from J, leaving 6 bases between them. The CDR3 is 13 amino acids. Germline V gene lookup returns CDR1 SGHRS and CDR2 YFSETQ. CDR3 bases: TGCGCCAGCAGCTTCCTAAGCACCGGGGAGCTGTTTTTT. It codes for CASSFLSTGELFF.

The chain links TRBV5-4 to TRBJ1-2, with D perhaps matching TRBD1 (5 bases). The CDR3 contains 16 residues. The V and J ends lost 1 base and 1 base respectively, with 14 bases between them. Looked up from germline, CDR1 is SGHNT and CDR2 is YYREEE (reference sequence). The chain's CDR3 is CASSLPGGRGNYGYTF. CDR3 bases: TGTGCCAGCAGCTTGCCCGGGGGGAGAGGTAACTATGGCTACACCTTC.

The rearrangement uses TRBV5-4 and TRBJ2-5; 10 bases line up with TRBD2. CDR1 SGHNT and CDR2 YYREEE come from the germline V gene (reference sequence). The CDR3 runs 16 residues. V lost 4 bases to trimming and J lost 2 bases; unmatched junction nucleotides: 8. CDR3 region: CASSPSRSGRQETQYF. The CDR3 nucleotides read TGTGCCAGCAGCCCTAGTCGTAGCGGGAGGCAAGAGACCCAGTACTTC. The complete variable domain, with remaining parts taken from reference TRBV5-4 and TRBJ2-5, reads ETGVTQSPTHLIKTRGQQVTLRCSSQSGHNTVSWYQQALGQGPQFIFQYYREEENGRGNFPPRFSGLQFPNYSSELNVNALELDDSALYLCASSPSRSGRQETQYFGPGTRLLVL.

The rearrangement joins TRBV27 to TRBJ2-1, with 10 bases matching TRBD2. J gave up 6 bases and V 8 bases, and 13 bases lay outside the gene matches. This CDR3 region has 16 residues. From germline, CDR1 is MNHEY and CDR2 SMNVEV (reference sequence). The CDR3 DNA is TGTGCCAGCTCTCACCCTGCACTAGCGGGAACCAATGAGCAGTTCTTC. This sequence encodes CASSHPALAGTNEQFF.

This chain joins TRBV5-6 and TRBJ1-5, with TRBD1 identical over 8 bases. J was trimmed by 7 bases and V by 4 bases; bases with no gene match: 10. Germline V gene lookup returns CDR1 SGHDT and CDR2 YYEEEE. The CDR3 sequence is 15 residues long. The CDR3, as DNA: TGTGCCAGCAGCCGGGACAGGTCGCGGGAGCAGCCCCAGCATTTT. It is translated as CASSRDRSREQPQHF.

This clone has just a few counts. The chain joins TRBV9 to TRBJ1-3, with D possibly being TRBD1 (5 bases). Germline CDR1 is SGDLS and CDR2 is YYNGEE. Trimming took off 0 bases at V and 4 bases at J, with 17 bases between the two ends. This CDR3 has 17 amino acids. CDR3 region: CASSVASGGASGNTIYF. The CDR3 DNA sequence: TGTGCCAGCAGCGTAGCATCGGGAGGGGCATCGGGAAACACCATATATTTT.